This T cell receptor (beta chain) was profiled in a study of blood T cell repertoires in COVID-19. Overall study context: Samples representing acute and convalescent COVID-19 were sourced from the United States, Italy and Spain.

The CDR3 totals 17 residues. Germline CDR1 reads MGHDK; CDR2 reads SYGVNS. The ends lost 3 bases at V and 8 bases at J; junction bases unmatched: 13. In the authors' methods: Reference gene primer amplification gave nucleated cell count estimates. Profiled with immunoSEQ multiplex PCR; TCRdb holds only in-frame clones, not every one. V and J calls and clone size are given by that table; D and trimming were obtained from the DNA. The sample yields tens of thousands of clones, 90% seen once. This chain connects TRBV25-1 to TRBJ2-1; 10 bases fit TRBD2. The sample taken for sequencing was peripheral blood. The TCR sequence derives from a man aged 50 or older with acute or convalescent COVID-19. CDR3 nucleotides: TGTGCCAGCAGTGATTCCATCGCGGGACTAGCGTTGGATGAGCAGTTCTTC. Translation gives CASSDSIAGLALDEQFF.